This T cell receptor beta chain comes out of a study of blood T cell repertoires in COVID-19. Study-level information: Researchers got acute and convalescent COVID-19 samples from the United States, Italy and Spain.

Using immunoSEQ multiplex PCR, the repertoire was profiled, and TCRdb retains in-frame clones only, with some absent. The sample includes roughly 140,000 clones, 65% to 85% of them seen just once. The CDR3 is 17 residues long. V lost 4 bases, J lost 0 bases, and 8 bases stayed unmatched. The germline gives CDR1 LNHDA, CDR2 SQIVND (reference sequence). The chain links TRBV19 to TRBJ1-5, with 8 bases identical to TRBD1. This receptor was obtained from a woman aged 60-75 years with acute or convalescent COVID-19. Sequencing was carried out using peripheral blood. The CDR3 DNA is TGTGCCAGTAGTAATCCCTCGACAGGGGCTAGCAATCAGCCCCAGCATTTT. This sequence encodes CASSNPSTGASNQPQHF.